Listed here are 21 T cell receptor beta chains from one sample, sequenced in a study of shared clonotypes between healthy human individuals. This table comes from immunoSEQ multiplex PCR, and its TCRdb copy is limited to in-frame clones, with some not included. The data contain approximately 340,000 clones, around two thirds of them singletons. The sample consisted of memory CD4+ T cells sorted from blood. Sample subset: CD45RA-negative fraction. These TCRs come from a man aged 25 to 45 in good health.

DNA for the CDR3: TGCGCCAGCAGGCGAAGGACGGAAGCCTACGAGCAGTACTTC. Its protein is CASRRRTEAYEQYF. This sequence joins TRBV5-1 and TRBJ2-7; the D is unclear. Germline CDR1 reads SGHRS; CDR2 reads YFSETQ. The CDR3 covers 14 residues. V was trimmed by 5 bases and J by 2 bases, leaving 14 bases between them.

For this clone: Other DNA variants within this sample encode the same CDR3. The V gene is TRBV5-4, the J gene TRBJ2-4; D uncertain. CDR3 length: 13 amino acids. Trimming pared 4 bases from V and 8 bases from J, leaving 13 bases between. Germline CDR1 SGHNT, CDR2 YYREEE (reference sequence). This chain's CDR3 is CASSNSPGHIQYF. The CDR3 coding sequence is TGTGCCAGCAGCAATAGCCCCGGACACATTCAGTACTTC.

On this clone itself: Other DNA sequences from this sample encode an identical CDR3 as well. The genes are TRBV29-1 and TRBJ2-1; TRBD2 is a possible D gene (6 bases). This CDR3 spans 13 amino acids. V was clipped by 6 bases and J by 4 bases, with 13 bases between them. Germline CDR1 is SQVTM and CDR2 is ANQGSEA. The CDR3 bases are TGCAGCGTCGGGACCGGGGGATACAATGAGCAGTTCTTC. Its translation: CSVGTGGYNEQFF.

The V gene is TRBV29-1, the J gene TRBJ1-1, with D possibly TRBD1 on 5 matching bases. Germline CDR1 and CDR2: SQVTM and ANQGSEA. V shed 2 bases and J shed 1 base, with 26 bases lying between them. This CDR3 has 19 residues. CDR3 sequence reads: CSVERTTALVREGNTEAFF. The CDR3 bases are TGCAGCGTTGAAAGGACGACAGCTTTGGTTCGGGAGGGGAACACTGAAGCTTTCTTT.

In its sample, this clone was seen a few times. The rearrangement uses TRBV14 and TRBJ1-1; TRBD1 matches 7 bases. The V gene end was trimmed by 0 bases and the J gene end by 1 base; junction bases not matched to a gene: 5. This CDR3 has 16 residues. Germline CDR1 is SGHDN and CDR2 is FVKESK. CDR3 DNA sequence: TGTGCCAGCAGCCAAGACCCGGGACAGAGGAACACTGAAGCTTTCTTT. Encoded protein: CASSQDPGQRNTEAFF.

In its sample, this clone was seen many times. The V and J genes are TRBV5-1 and TRBJ2-6; D might be TRBD2 (5 bases). Germline V CDR1 and CDR2: SGHRS, YFSETQ. V lost 5 bases and J lost 0, with 12 bases in between. This CDR3 contains 16 residues. The CDR3 spells CASSADSGSGANVLTF. For the CDR3, the DNA is TGCGCCAGCAGTGCGGACTCGGGCTCTGGGGCCAACGTCCTGACTTTC.

This clone was recorded at least ten times. Additional DNA sequences in this sample encode the identical CDR3. J is TRBJ2-3 and V is TRBV9; D is unresolved. The germline CDR1 and CDR2 sequences are SGDLS and YYNGEE. CDR3 size: 14 residues. Trimming removed 1 base at V and 0 bases at J, with 6 bases between. The CDR3 loop is CASSVLSSTDTQYF. The CDR3 DNA reads TGTGCCAGCAGCGTATTGAGCAGCACAGATACGCAGTATTTT.

This clone has just a few counts. This chain links TRBV25-1 with TRBJ2-3; no definite D call. Germline V gene lookup returns CDR1 MGHDK and CDR2 SYGVNS. V dropped 1 base and J dropped 2 bases, with 13 bases sitting between them. The CDR3 spans 16 residues. The CDR3 is CASSESQTSPTDTQYF. CDR3 DNA: TGTGCCAGCAGTGAATCCCAAACCTCCCCCACAGATACGCAGTATTTT.

This chain links TRBV5-6 with TRBJ2-7; the D gene is possibly TRBD1 (7 bases). Trimming left V 2 bases short and J 12 bases short, with 18 bases between. Germline CDR1 and CDR2: SGHDT and YYEEEE. The CDR3 length is 13 residues. This CDR3 reads CASSFLSRGTAYF. The CDR3 DNA sequence: TGTGCCAGCAGCTTTCTCTCACGGGGGACAGCGTACTTC.

This clone turned up a few times. The V call is TRBV7-3, the J call TRBJ2-3, with 11 bases identical to TRBD2. Germline V gives CDR1 SGHTA, CDR2 FQGTGA. The CDR3 is 14 amino acids. V shed 4 bases and J 5 bases; nucleotides not matched to a gene: 2. Here the CDR3 reads CASSSLAGGDTQYF. The CDR3 DNA follows: TGTGCCAGCAGCTCCCTAGCGGGGGGAGATACGCAGTATTTT.

This clone showed up just a few times. The chain recombines TRBV7-9 with TRBJ2-5; the match to TRBD1 covers 10 bases. Losses at the gene ends were 4 bases for V and 5 bases for J; bases not matched to a gene: 7. The CDR3 sequence is 15 residues long. Germline loops: CDR1 SEHNR, CDR2 FQNEAQ (reference sequence). In nucleotides, the CDR3 is TGTGCCAGCAGCTCAGGGGACAGGGGTTATGAGACCCAGTACTTC. Translated: CASSSGDRGYETQYF. The whole variable domain, remainder taken from reference TRBV7-9 and TRBJ2-5, is DTGVSQNPRHKITKRGQNVTFRCDPISEHNRLYWYRQTLGQGPEFLTYFQNEAQLEKSRLLSDRFSAERPKGSFSTLEIQRTEQGDSAMYLCASSSGDRGYETQYFGPGTRLLVL.

The genes are TRBV5-4 and TRBJ2-2, with TRBD1 as a possible D gene (6 bases). Germline CDR1 is SGHNT and CDR2 is YYREEE (reference sequence). V lost 4 bases and J lost 1, with 8 bases in between. The CDR3 covers 14 residues. CDR3 amino acids: CASSPTGNTGELFF. For the CDR3, the DNA is TGTGCCAGCAGCCCGACAGGGAACACCGGGGAGCTGTTTTTT.

This chain links TRBV2 with TRBJ2-3, with D possibly matching TRBD2 (7 bases). Germline V gene lookup returns CDR1 SNHLY and CDR2 FYNNEI. The CDR3 has 13 amino acids. V lost 7 bases and J 6 bases, leaving 14 bases between the germline ends. CDR3 in DNA: TGTGCCAGCACGCCCGGGGGGCGGGATACGCAGTATTTT. Translated, it gives CASTPGGRDTQYF.

This chain connects TRBV7-2 to TRBJ2-4; TRBD1 aligns across 9 bases. Germline V gene lookup returns CDR1 SGHTA and CDR2 FQGNSA. CDR3 length: 15 amino acids. V shed 3 bases, J shed 4 bases, and the junction held 4 bases outside the gene matches. CDR3 bases: TGTGCCAGCAGCTTGTCAGGACAGGGGAAAAACATTCAGTACTTC. Its protein is CASSLSGQGKNIQYF.

J is TRBJ2-3 and V is TRBV2, with D perhaps matching TRBD2 (5 bases). Per the germline V gene, CDR1 is SNHLY and CDR2 is FYNNEI. Trimming took 6 bases from V and 6 from J, leaving 13 bases between them. The CDR3 spans 13 residues. This CDR3 is CASSALLGDTQYF. CDR3 nucleotide sequence: TGTGCCAGCAGCGCATTACTAGGGGATACGCAGTATTTT.

The rearrangement uses TRBV15 and TRBJ2-1; 7 bases fit TRBD2. CDR3 length: 14 amino acids. Trimming took 2 bases from V and 13 from J; bases not matched to a gene: 11. Germline CDR1 is LNHNV and CDR2 is YYDKDF (reference sequence). CDR3 bases: TGTGCCACCAGCAGACAAGATGGGCGGGAGAACCAGTTCTTC. Translating it yields CATSRQDGRENQFF.

The rearrangement joins TRBV6-5 to TRBJ2-7; D not resolved. The germline V gene has CDR1 MNHEY and CDR2 SVGAGI. The CDR3 is 13 amino acids. Trimming removed 4 bases at V and 7 bases at J, with 14 bases between. CDR3 loop: CASSWGRSREQYF. Written as DNA, the CDR3 is TGTGCCAGCAGTTGGGGTAGGTCTCGTGAGCAGTACTTC.

This sequence joins TRBV6-5 and TRBJ2-6, with D possibly matching TRBD2 (6 bases). The ends were cut back, 2 bases at V and 1 base at J, with 6 bases in the middle. Germline loops: CDR1 MNHEY, CDR2 SVGAGI. This CDR3 comprises 15 residues. CDR3: CASSYGGSGANVLTF. The CDR3 nucleotides are TGTGCCAGCAGTTACGGGGGGTCTGGGGCCAACGTCCTGACTTTC.

This clone was observed once. The rearrangement joins TRBV6-5 to TRBJ1-1; D unresolved. CDR3 length: 14 amino acids. CDR1 MNHEY and CDR2 SVGAGI come from the germline V gene. V lost 2 bases and J 3 bases, leaving 10 bases between the germline ends. CDR3 amino acids: CASSYGGVDTEAFF. CDR3 in DNA: TGTGCCAGCAGTTACGGCGGGGTGGACACTGAAGCTTTCTTT.

CDR3 residues: CASGRGEGGVEETQYF. Written as DNA, the CDR3 is TGCGCCAGCGGACGAGGAGAGGGAGGCGTCGAAGAGACCCAGTACTTC. This chain uses TRBV5-1 with TRBJ2-5; maybe TRBD2 (6 bases). Trimming took 7 bases from V and 3 from J, leaving 22 bases between them. The CDR3 has 16 amino acids. Germline V gives CDR1 SGHRS, CDR2 YFSETQ.

This chain joins TRBV7-9 and TRBJ2-7, with unresolved D. The CDR3 length is 13 residues. V lost 4 bases and J lost 6, with 13 bases in between. Germline loops: CDR1 SEHNR, CDR2 FQNEAQ (reference sequence). The CDR3 sequence is CASSSPSRSEQYF. CDR3 bases: TGTGCCAGCAGCTCCCCTTCAAGGAGCGAGCAGTACTTC.